The 17 T cell receptor beta chains below were found in one sample sequenced in a study of T cell changes during pregnancy in multiple sclerosis. Method: immunoSEQ multiplex PCR; TCRdb's copy keeps in-frame clones and lacks some. The data hold some 70,000 clones, with approximately 90% observed a single time. The material was peripheral blood, obtained in the third trimester of pregnancy. The receptors originated from a female donor with multiple sclerosis, enrolled in a pregnancy study.

The chain is built from TRBV13 and TRBJ2-2, with 9 bases fitting TRBD1. Germline V gene sequence: CDR1 PRHDT, CDR2 FYEKMQ (reference sequence). The CDR3 consists of 16 residues. With V trimmed by 4 bases and J by 1 base, 4 bases remained unmatched. The CDR3 is CASSSPGQGNTGELFF. The CDR3 coding sequence is TGTGCCAGCAGCTCGCCGGGACAGGGGAACACCGGGGAGCTGTTTTTT.

The chain links TRBV9 to TRBJ2-5, with TRBD2 matching 7 bases. CDR1 and CDR2 (germline): SGDLS, YYNGEE. This CDR3 has 15 residues. V trimming: 4 bases; J trimming: 1 base; junction bases outside the gene matches: 7. The CDR3 loop reads CASSPTSGVQETQYF. In DNA, the CDR3 is TGTGCCAGCAGCCCAACCAGCGGGGTCCAAGAGACCCAGTACTTC.

This chain uses TRBV5-8 with TRBJ1-1; 7 nucleotides line up with TRBD1. The V segment lost 5 bases and the J segment 10 bases; nucleotides outside the gene matches: 11. Germline assignment: CDR1 SGHTS and CDR2 YDEGEE. The CDR3 covers 13 residues. The CDR3: CASRVDRVRVAFF. The CDR3 DNA reads TGTGCCAGCAGGGTTGACAGGGTCCGAGTAGCTTTCTTT.

The J gene is TRBJ2-1, the V gene TRBV7-3, with TRBD2 as a possible D gene (6 bases). CDR1 and CDR2 from the germline V gene are SGHTA and FQGTGA. The CDR3 has 15 amino acids. The V end lost 5 bases, the J end lost 0 bases, and 11 bases lay between the germline ends. CDR3 in DNA: TGTGCCAGCAGCGGCCGGGGGAGCTCCTACAATGAGCAGTTCTTC. Residues: CASSGRGSSYNEQFF.

This chain connects TRBV6-1 to TRBJ1-5, with D maybe TRBD1 (5 bases). CDR1 is MNHNS and CDR2 is SASEGT in the germline V gene. This CDR3 region has 15 residues. Trimming cost V 2 bases and J 0 bases, with 8 bases left between them. The CDR3 sequence: CASSEHRYSNQPQHF. For the CDR3, the DNA is TGTGCCAGCAGTGAACACAGGTATAGCAATCAGCCCCAGCATTTT.

This chain links TRBV7-2 with TRBJ1-1; D gene uncertain. The CDR3 is 17 residues long. V was cut by 1 base and J by 6 bases, with 21 bases left in between. Germline CDR1 and CDR2: SGHTA and FQGNSA. This CDR3 reads CASSLVSGREADPEAFF. The CDR3 DNA is TGTGCCAGCAGCTTAGTGTCGGGTCGGGAGGCGGACCCTGAAGCTTTCTTT.

The chain has TRBV7-2 and TRBJ1-5; no reliable D call. This CDR3 comprises 14 residues. The germline V gene encodes CDR1 SGHTA and CDR2 FQGNSA. Trimming shortened V by 3 bases and J by 6 bases, and 12 bases separated the two germline ends. DNA of the CDR3: TGTGCCAGCAGCTTCCGTGAGCGAGGTCAGCCCCAGCATTTT. Encoded protein: CASSFRERGQPQHF. The complete variable domain, with remaining parts taken from reference TRBV7-2 and TRBJ1-5, reads GAGVSQSPSNKVTEKGKDVELRCDPISGHTALYWYRQSLGQGLEFLIYFQGNSAPDKSGLPSDRFSAERTGGSVSTLTIQRTQQEDSAVYLCASSFRERGQPQHFGDGTRLSIL.

The chain couples TRBV18 to TRBJ1-1; D is ambiguous. Germline-derived CDR1 and CDR2 are KGHSH and LQKENI. This CDR3 has 14 amino acids. The V end was cut by 3 bases, the J end by 7 bases, with 15 bases between. The CDR3 nucleotides are TGTGCCAGCTCACCCAGACAAGAACTCCTTGAAGCTTTCTTT. Translating it yields CASSPRQELLEAFF.

V gene TRBV4-2 combines with J gene TRBJ2-2, with 8 positions matching TRBD2. The J segment lost 5 bases and the V segment lost 2 bases, leaving 7 bases of the junction unmatched. Germline V gene lookup returns CDR1 LGHNA and CDR2 YNFKEQ. The CDR3 consists of 16 residues. CDR3 sequence: CASSQSQAGATGELFF. The CDR3 DNA reads TGTGCCAGCAGCCAATCCCAAGCGGGAGCGACCGGGGAGCTGTTTTTT.

The chain links TRBV7-9 to TRBJ1-2; TRBD1 agrees at 10 bases. This CDR3 contains 16 residues. Germline CDR1 SEHNR, CDR2 FQNEAQ (reference sequence). V trimming: 0 bases; J trimming: 8 bases; junction bases outside the gene matches: 9. CDR3 sequence reads: CASSLASLTGGRGYTF. DNA for the CDR3: TGTGCCAGCAGCTTAGCTTCCTTGACAGGGGGCCGGGGCTACACCTTC.

This clone was counted a single time. The chain joins TRBV4-2 to TRBJ2-1, with TRBD1 matching over 8 bases. The CDR3 runs to 16 residues. Trimming cost V 0 bases and J 3 bases; bases outside gene matches: 4. Germline V gene data show CDR1 as LGHNA and CDR2 as YNFKEQ. The CDR3 sequence: CASSQEAGTGYNEQFF. The CDR3 DNA follows: TGTGCCAGCAGCCAAGAGGCCGGGACAGGCTACAATGAGCAGTTCTTC.

The chain employs TRBV30 and TRBJ1-2; D is unresolved. V dropped 8 bases and J dropped 3 bases, with 19 bases sitting between them. CDR1 is GTSNPN, CDR2 SVGIG, per germline (reference sequence). The CDR3 is 14 amino acids. CDR3 region: CALRPTNRDYGYTF. The CDR3 DNA reads as TGTGCCCTGCGGCCGACCAACCGGGACTATGGCTACACCTTC.

The table lists this clone with a few counts. J is TRBJ1-1 and V is TRBV6-5; D uncertain. Germline lookup yields CDR1 MNHEY and CDR2 SVGAGI. The CDR3 loop spans 14 amino acids. Trimming cost V 2 bases and J 4 bases, with 11 bases left between them. The CDR3: CASSYLGFGTEAFF. Written as DNA, the CDR3 is TGTGCCAGCAGTTACCTGGGCTTTGGCACTGAAGCTTTCTTT.

The chain uses TRBV7-9 and TRBJ1-1; D gene uncertain. The germline V gene has CDR1 SEHNR and CDR2 FQNEAQ (reference sequence). Trimming pared 1 base from V and 1 base from J, leaving 10 bases between. The CDR3 consists of 15 residues. The CDR3, as DNA: TGTGCCAGCAGCTTAGTCTTATCGTCGAACACTGAAGCTTTCTTT. This translates into CASSLVLSSNTEAFF.

This clone was counted only a few times. The chain combines TRBV12-5 with TRBJ2-1; D remains ambiguous. This CDR3 contains 10 residues. The germline gives CDR1 LGHNT, CDR2 FRNRAP. V lost 5 bases and J 12 bases, leaving 8 bases between the germline ends. The CDR3 here is CASGPVGQFF. In DNA form, the CDR3 reads TGTGCTAGTGGTCCGGTCGGGCAGTTCTTC.

This chain links TRBV30 with TRBJ1-5; D may be TRBD1 (5 bases). V was pared by 0 bases and J by 0 bases, with 15 bases between. There are 17 residues in the CDR3. The germline V gene encodes CDR1 GTSNPN and CDR2 SVGIG (reference sequence). CDR3 nucleotides: TGTGCCTGGAGTGTAGAAAGGGGCGATTATAGCAATCAGCCCCAGCATTTT. Its translation is CAWSVERGDYSNQPQHF. The whole variable domain, filled in from reference TRBV30 and TRBJ1-5, reads SQTIHQWPATLVQPVGSPLSLECTVEGTSNPNLYWYRQAAGRGLQLLFYSVGIGQISSEVPQNLSASRPQDRQFILSSKKLLLSDSGFYLCAWSVERGDYSNQPQHFGDGTRLSIL.

This clone showed up just a few times. The genes are TRBV15 and TRBJ1-2, with 7 bases matching TRBD1. Looked up from germline, CDR1 is LNHNV and CDR2 is YYDKDF (reference sequence). The CDR3 is made up of 14 amino acids. The J segment lost 4 bases and the V segment lost 0 bases, leaving 2 bases of the junction unmatched. The CDR3: CATSREDRIYGYTF. CDR3 coding DNA: TGTGCCACCAGCAGAGAGGACAGGATCTATGGCTACACCTTC.